This is a list of T cell receptor beta chains from one sample in a study of cytomegalovirus exposure and HLA in healthy donors. TCRdb keeps only in-frame clones here, not all; method: immunoSEQ multiplex PCR. Here the sample table reports roughly 190,000 clones. Sequencing used PBMCs. These receptors were collected from a man aged 25 to 40 in good health and CMV-seronegative. The CDR3 runs from the conserved cysteine through the conserved F or W. The D gene is left open where the match is weak.

V	J	D	DNA	CDR3
TRBV10-2	TRBJ1-2	.	TGCGCCAGCAGTGGGGGGAGACAGGCAGGTGGCTACACCTTC	CASSGGRQAGGYTF
TRBV7-9	TRBJ2-7	TRBD2	TGTGCCAGCAGCCCTCCTGGGCTAGCGGGAGGCGAGCAGTACTTC	CASSPPGLAGGEQYF
TRBV27	TRBJ1-2	.	TGTGCCAGCAGTTTACAGGGCTATGGCTACACCTTC	CASSLQGYGYTF
TRBV5-4	TRBJ1-2	.	TGTGCCAGCAGCTCCTACAAGGGAGGTAACTATGGCTACACCTTC	CASSSYKGGNYGYTF
TRBV5-4	TRBJ2-1	TRBD1	TGTGCCAGCAGCTCCCCCGACTATGAGACAGGGGGGGAGCAGTTCTTC	CASSSPDYETGGEQFF
TRBV19	TRBJ2-6	TRBD2	TGTGCCAGTAGTCCTACGGGAGGCTCTGGGGCCAACGTCCTGACTTTC	CASSPTGGSGANVLTF
TRBV5-1	TRBJ1-2	TRBD1	TGCGCCAGCAGCCAAGAGACAGGGGGTTGGAATGGCTACACCTTC	CASSQETGGWNGYTF
TRBV30	TRBJ2-7	.	TGTGCCTGGAGTACAGGCGTATCTCCCTACGAGCAGTACTTC	CAWSTGVSPYEQYF
TRBV2	TRBJ2-3	TRBD2	TGTGCCAGCATGATGCGGGAGGGTACAGATACGCAGTATTTT	CASMMREGTDTQYF
TRBV27	TRBJ1-6	TRBD1	TGTGCCAGTCAGACAGGGGGAGGACCACCCCTCCACTTT	CASQTGGGPPLHF
TRBV11-2	TRBJ1-3	.	TGTGCCAGCAGCTTTACTGGTGGAAACACCATATATTTT	CASSFTGGNTIYF
TRBV19	TRBJ2-5	TRBD1	TGTGCCAGTACGGGACAGGGCATGGAGACCCAGTACTTC	CASTGQGMETQYF
TRBV5-8	TRBJ1-1	.	TGTGCCAGCAGCTTGGGCAGGGGCGCGGACACTGAAGCTTTCTTT	CASSLGRGADTEAFF
TRBV5-1	TRBJ1-2	.	TGCGCCAGCAGCTTAGCAGGGGTCGACTATGGCTACACCTTC	CASSLAGVDYGYTF
TRBV9	TRBJ1-5	TRBD1	TGTGCCAGCAGCGACACCGGGACAGGGGTCAATCAGCCCCAGCATTTT	CASSDTGTGVNQPQHF
TRBV28	TRBJ2-7	TRBD2	TGTGCCAGCAGTTACTCGAGCGGGACCTGGGGCGAGCAGTACTTC	CASSYSSGTWGEQYF
TRBV6-5	TRBJ1-4	TRBD1	TGTGCCAGCAGTTACGGCAGGGGGCGTGAAAAACTGTTTTTT	CASSYGRGREKLFF
TRBV11-3	TRBJ2-7	.	TGTGCCAGCAGCTTGATCCCTACTGAGCAGTACTTC	CASSLIPTEQYF
TRBV28	TRBJ2-7	.	TGTGCCAGCAGTTTAGACCGCGGCGAGCAGTACTTC	CASSLDRGEQYF
TRBV2	TRBJ2-7	TRBD1	TGTGCCAGCAGTGAAGGTGACAGGGTGGTAGGCGAGCAGTACTTC	CASSEGDRVVGEQYF
TRBV4-1	TRBJ1-2	.	TGCGCCAGCAGCCAAGACCAGGTAGGGGATGGCTACACCTTC	CASSQDQVGDGYTF
TRBV5-4	TRBJ2-7	.	TGTGCCAGCAGCTCGGCGAGGGCCGGGGAGCAGTACTTC	CASSSARAGEQYF
TRBV27	TRBJ2-5	.	TGTGCCAGCAGTTCGAAGCCGGGACACAGCCCCCACTTC	CASSSKPGHSPHF
TRBV7-2	TRBJ1-1	TRBD1	TGTGCCAGCAGCTTACAGGGGACAGACACTGAAGCTTTCTTT	CASSLQGTDTEAFF
TRBV7-3	TRBJ2-3	.	TGTGCCAGCAGCTCCACTCCTCTTCCCGACACAGATACGCAGTATTTT	CASSSTPLPDTDTQYF
TRBV6-5	TRBJ1-2	.	TGTGCCAGCAGTTACGGGCCAGGCCGGGGTTATGGCTACACCTTC	CASSYGPGRGYGYTF
TRBV11-2	TRBJ1-4	.	TGTGCCAGCAGCCAACAGGGAATCCTTGCAACTAATGAAAAACTGTTTTTT	CASSQQGILATNEKLFF